This passage covers 6 T cell receptor beta chains from one sample sequenced in a study of CD8+ T cells in alopecia areata. Investigators isolated RNA and reverse transcribed it into cDNA to act as the sequencing template. Sequenced by immunoSEQ multiplex PCR; TCRdb stores in-frame clones only, minus some. This sample has some 160,000 clones, with about three fifths found just once. Sequencing was carried out using CD8+ T cells sorted from blood. These receptors all come from a human donor in good health.

This clone was recorded only once. Other DNA sequences in the same sample also yield this CDR3. The chain carries TRBV29-1 and TRBJ2-4; 7 positions agree with TRBD1. CDR3 length: 11 amino acids. Trimming at V came to 7 bases and at J to 7 bases, leaving 4 bases not matched to a gene. Germline-derived CDR1 and CDR2 are SQVTM and ANQGSEA. This CDR3 is CSAWDSNIQYF. In DNA form, the CDR3 reads TGCAGCGCTTGGGACAGCAACATTCAGTACTTC.

This chain uses TRBV25-1 with TRBJ2-5; a possible D gene is TRBD2 (5 bases). Germline-derived CDR1 and CDR2 are MGHDK and SYGVNS. V lost 8 bases and J 5 bases, leaving 12 bases between the germline ends. The CDR3 is 12 amino acids. The CDR3 coding sequence is TGTGCCAGCGCCACAACGGGGGAGACCCAGTACTTC. Translating gives CASATTGETQYF.

This rearrangement joins TRBV27 to TRBJ2-1; D is perhaps TRBD1 (5 bases). Germline CDR1 MNHEY, CDR2 SMNVEV (reference sequence). V was pared by 3 bases and J by 5 bases, with 17 bases between. This CDR3 spans 16 amino acids. In nucleotides, the CDR3 is TGTGCCAGCAGTTTGTATCCAGGGTCATCCGACAATGAGCAGTTCTTC. This codes for CASSLYPGSSDNEQFF.

The chain combines TRBV4-1 with TRBJ1-2; possible D gene TRBD1, 5 bases. Germline V gives CDR1 MGHRA, CDR2 YSYEKL. The V end lost 1 base, the J end lost 5 bases, and 8 bases lay between the germline ends. CDR3 length equals 13 residues. The CDR3 is CASSQVGEYGYTF. CDR3 coding DNA: TGCGCCAGCAGCCAAGTGGGGGAATATGGCTACACCTTC.

This chain uses TRBV9 with TRBJ2-5; 9 nucleotides align to TRBD1. The junction had 5 bases not matched to a gene; V was cut back by 3 bases and J by 5 bases. The CDR3 has 14 residues. Germline CDR1 and CDR2: SGDLS and YYNGEE. CDR3 sequence (DNA): TGTGCCAGCAGCGGGACAGGGGCGGCGGAGACCCAGTACTTC. Translated, it gives CASSGTGAAETQYF.

J is TRBJ2-7 and V is TRBV27, with D maybe TRBD1 (6 bases). Germline V gene lookup returns CDR1 MNHEY and CDR2 SMNVEV (reference sequence). Deletions cut 0 bases from V and 3 bases from J, with 9 bases between. The CDR3 has 14 residues. This chain's CDR3 is CASSLSTGYYEQYF. The CDR3 DNA reads TGTGCCAGCAGTTTATCGACAGGCTACTACGAGCAGTACTTC.